This TCR beta chain was recovered during a study of metastatic and nonmetastatic thyroid tumors. As for the study in general: Repertoire data that came from the blood and tumor or nodule tissue of malignant and benign thyroid patients were compared.

In the case of this clone: Its antigen is undetermined.

Authors' processing steps: CDR3 differences across clinicopathological groups were used to build a distant-metastasis classifier for papillary thyroid cancer. With MiXCR, TCRdb called clones anew from the PCR reads. The V and J calls, along with clone size, are taken from TCRdb and not from the paper's own processing. The sample has about 45,000 clones, about 4% seen once. Study-level results: A significant increase in TCR beta diversity was reportedly seen in malignant thyroid tumors relative to benign nodules, in blood and tumor.

No treatment of any kind had been given to any patient before thyroid surgery. This CDR3 contains 15 residues. The V end was cut by 5 bases, the J end by 2 bases, with 15 bases between. The V gene is TRBV12-3 or TRBV12-4, the J gene TRBJ1-1; D gene uncertain. The receptor was isolated from a female donor with papillary thyroid cancer or a benign thyroid nodule (not recorded which). Some clones in this sample may be carry-over from other donors' samples. Sample: blood. The CDR3 nucleotides are TGTGCCAGCAGTCCCCCGGGTCAAATAAACACTGAAGCTTTCTTT. Translated: CASSPPGQINTEAFF.